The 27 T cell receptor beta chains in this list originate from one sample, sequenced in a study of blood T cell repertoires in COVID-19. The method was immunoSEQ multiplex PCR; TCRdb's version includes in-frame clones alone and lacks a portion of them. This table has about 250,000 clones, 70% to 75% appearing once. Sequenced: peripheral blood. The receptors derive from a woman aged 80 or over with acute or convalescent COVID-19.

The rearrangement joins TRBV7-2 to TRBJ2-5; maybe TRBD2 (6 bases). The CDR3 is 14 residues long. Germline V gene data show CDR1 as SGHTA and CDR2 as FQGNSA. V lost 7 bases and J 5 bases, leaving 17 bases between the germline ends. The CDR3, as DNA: TGTGCCAGCACCGGGGTGGGCGGGACGGAGACCCAGTACTTC. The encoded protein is CASTGVGGTETQYF. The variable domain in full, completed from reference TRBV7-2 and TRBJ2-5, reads GAGVSQSPSNKVTEKGKDVELRCDPISGHTALYWYRQSLGQGLEFLIYFQGNSAPDKSGLPSDRFSAERTGGSVSTLTIQRTQQEDSAVYLCASTGVGGTETQYFGPGTRLLVL.

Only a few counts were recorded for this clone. CDR3 loop: CASSTNEVGNTEAFF. CDR3 DNA: TGTGCCAGCAGCACGAATGAGGTCGGGAACACTGAAGCTTTCTTT. The rearrangement links TRBV7-3 to TRBJ1-1; unclear D gene. The CDR3 consists of 15 residues. The ends were cut back, 5 bases at V and 1 base at J, with 14 bases in the middle. CDR1 and CDR2 from the germline V gene are SGHTA and FQGTGA.

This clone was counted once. CDR3 residues: CAISRASGMASGANVLTF. The CDR3 DNA sequence: TGTGCCATCAGTAGGGCTAGCGGTATGGCCTCTGGGGCCAACGTCCTGACTTTC. The chain employs TRBV10-3 and TRBJ2-6, with 7 bases lining up with TRBD2. With V trimmed by 5 bases and J by 0 bases, 10 bases remained unmatched. This CDR3 comprises 18 residues. Per the germline V gene, CDR1 is ENHRY and CDR2 is SYGVKD.

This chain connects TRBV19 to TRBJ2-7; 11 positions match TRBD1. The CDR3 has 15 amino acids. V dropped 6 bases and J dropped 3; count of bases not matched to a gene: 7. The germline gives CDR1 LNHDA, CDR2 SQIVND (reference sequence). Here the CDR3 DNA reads TGTGCCAGTAGGGGTAGGGGACAGGGGGACTACGAGCAGTACTTC. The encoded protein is CASRGRGQGDYEQYF.

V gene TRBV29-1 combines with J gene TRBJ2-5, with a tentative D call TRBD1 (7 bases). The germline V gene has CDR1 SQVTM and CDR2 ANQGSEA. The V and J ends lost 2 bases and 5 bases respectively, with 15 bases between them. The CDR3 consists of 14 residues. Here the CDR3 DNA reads TGCAGCGTTGAACGGGGGACAGTGGGGGAGACCCAGTACTTC. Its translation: CSVERGTVGETQYF.

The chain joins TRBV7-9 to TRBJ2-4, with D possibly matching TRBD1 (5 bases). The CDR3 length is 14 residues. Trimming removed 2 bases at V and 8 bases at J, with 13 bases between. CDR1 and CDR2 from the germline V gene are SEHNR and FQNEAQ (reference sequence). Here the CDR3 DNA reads TGTGCCAGCAGCTTAAGCCAGGGTCGGGACATTCAGTACTTC. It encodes CASSLSQGRDIQYF.

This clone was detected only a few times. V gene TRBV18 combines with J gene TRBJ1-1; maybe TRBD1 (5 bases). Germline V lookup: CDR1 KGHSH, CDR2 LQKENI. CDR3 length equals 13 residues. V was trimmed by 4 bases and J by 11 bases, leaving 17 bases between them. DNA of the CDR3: TGTGCCAGCTCACTATCGGACACCCGGGGGGCTTTCTTT. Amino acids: CASSLSDTRGAFF.

The CDR3 coding sequence is TGCGCCAGCAGCTCGGAGGCGGGCTATGGCTACACCTTC. Its translation: CASSSEAGYGYTF. The rearrangement uses TRBV5-1 and TRBJ1-2; D is unresolved. This CDR3 region has 13 residues. Germline-derived CDR1 and CDR2 are SGHRS and YFSETQ. V lost 3 bases and J 4 bases, leaving 10 bases between the germline ends.

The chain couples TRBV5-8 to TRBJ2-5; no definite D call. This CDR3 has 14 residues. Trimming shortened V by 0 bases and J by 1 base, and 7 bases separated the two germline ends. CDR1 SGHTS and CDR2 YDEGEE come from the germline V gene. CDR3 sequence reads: CASSLVGPQETQYF. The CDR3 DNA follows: TGTGCCAGCAGCTTGGTTGGCCCCCAAGAGACCCAGTACTTC.

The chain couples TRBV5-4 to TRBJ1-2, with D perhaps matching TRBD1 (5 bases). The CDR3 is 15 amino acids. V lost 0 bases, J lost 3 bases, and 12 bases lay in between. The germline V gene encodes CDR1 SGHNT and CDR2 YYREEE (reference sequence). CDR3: CASSLGQPWDYGYTF. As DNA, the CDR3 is TGTGCCAGCAGCTTGGGACAGCCCTGGGACTATGGCTACACCTTC.

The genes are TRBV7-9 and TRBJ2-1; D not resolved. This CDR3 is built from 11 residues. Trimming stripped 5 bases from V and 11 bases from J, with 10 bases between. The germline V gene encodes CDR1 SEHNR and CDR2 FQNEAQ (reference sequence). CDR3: CASSPERKQFF. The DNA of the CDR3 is TGTGCCAGCAGCCCGGAGAGGAAGCAGTTCTTC.

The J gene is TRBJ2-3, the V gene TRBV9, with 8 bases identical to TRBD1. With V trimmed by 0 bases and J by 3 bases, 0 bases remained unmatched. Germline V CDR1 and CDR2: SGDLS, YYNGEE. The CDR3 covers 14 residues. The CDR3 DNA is TGTGCCAGCAGCGTAGACAGGGGGACAGATACGCAGTATTTT. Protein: CASSVDRGTDTQYF.

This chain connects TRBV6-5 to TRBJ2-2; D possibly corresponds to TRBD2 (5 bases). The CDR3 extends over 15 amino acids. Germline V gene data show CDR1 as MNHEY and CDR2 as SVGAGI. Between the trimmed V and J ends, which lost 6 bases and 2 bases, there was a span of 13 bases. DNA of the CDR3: TGTGCCAGCAGCACCGGACTCATAAACACCGGGGAGCTGTTTTTT. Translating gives CASSTGLINTGELFF.

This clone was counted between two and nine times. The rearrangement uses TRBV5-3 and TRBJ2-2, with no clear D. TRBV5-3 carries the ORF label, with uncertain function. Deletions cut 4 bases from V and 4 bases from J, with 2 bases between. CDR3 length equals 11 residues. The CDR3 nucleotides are TGTGCCAGAAGCCTCACCGGGGAGCTGTTTTTT. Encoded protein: CARSLTGELFF.

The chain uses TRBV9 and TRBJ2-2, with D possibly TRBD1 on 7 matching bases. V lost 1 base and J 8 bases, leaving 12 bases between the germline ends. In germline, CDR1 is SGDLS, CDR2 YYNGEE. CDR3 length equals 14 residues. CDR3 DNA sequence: TGTGCCAGCAGCGTACGGCGGGGACAGGGGGAGCTGTTTTTT. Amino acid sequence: CASSVRRGQGELFF. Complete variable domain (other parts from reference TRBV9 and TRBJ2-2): DSGVTQTPKHLITATGQRVTLRCSPRSGDLSVYWYQQSLDQGLQFLIQYYNGEERAKGNILERFSAQQFPDLHSELNLSSLELGDSALYFCASSVRRGQGELFFGEGSRLTVL.

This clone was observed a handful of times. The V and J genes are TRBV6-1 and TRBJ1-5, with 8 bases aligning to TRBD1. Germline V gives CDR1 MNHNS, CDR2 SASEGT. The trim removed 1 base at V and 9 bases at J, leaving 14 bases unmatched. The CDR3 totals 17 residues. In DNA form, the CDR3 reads TGTGCCAGCAGTGAAGTAGGGACAGGATTACGGGCTTCGCCCCAGCATTTT. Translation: CASSEVGTGLRASPQHF.

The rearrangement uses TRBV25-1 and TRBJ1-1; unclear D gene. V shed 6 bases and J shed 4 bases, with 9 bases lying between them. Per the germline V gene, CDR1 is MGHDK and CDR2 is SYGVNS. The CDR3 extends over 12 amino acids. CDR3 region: CASRRMATEAFF. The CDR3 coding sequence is TGTGCCAGCAGGAGGATGGCCACTGAAGCTTTCTTT.

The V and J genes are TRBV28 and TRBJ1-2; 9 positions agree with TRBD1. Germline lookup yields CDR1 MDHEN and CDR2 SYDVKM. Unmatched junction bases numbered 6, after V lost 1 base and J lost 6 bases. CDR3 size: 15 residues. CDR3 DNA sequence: TGTGCCAGCAGTTTATCGTCTTGGACAGGGGATGGCTACACCTTC. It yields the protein CASSLSSWTGDGYTF.

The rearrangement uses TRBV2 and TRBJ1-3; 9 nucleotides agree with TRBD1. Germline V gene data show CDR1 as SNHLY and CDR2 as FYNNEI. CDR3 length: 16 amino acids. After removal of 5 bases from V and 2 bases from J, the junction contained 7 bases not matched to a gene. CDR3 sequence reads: CASSNLGQGTGNTIYF. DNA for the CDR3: TGTGCCAGCAGTAATCTCGGACAGGGGACTGGAAACACCATATATTTT.

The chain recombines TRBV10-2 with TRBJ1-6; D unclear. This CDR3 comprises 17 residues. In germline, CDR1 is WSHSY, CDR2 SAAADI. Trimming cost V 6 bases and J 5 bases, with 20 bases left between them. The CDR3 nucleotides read TGCGCCAGCAGGGCTGGACTACTAGGTCCCAATAATTCACCCCTCCACTTT. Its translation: CASRAGLLGPNNSPLHF.

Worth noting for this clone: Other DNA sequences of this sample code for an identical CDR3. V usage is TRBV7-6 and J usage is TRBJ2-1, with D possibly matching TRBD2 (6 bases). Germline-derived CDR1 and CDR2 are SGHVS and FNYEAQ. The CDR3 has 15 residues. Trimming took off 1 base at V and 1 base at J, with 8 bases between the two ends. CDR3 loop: CASSLGSGSYNEQFF. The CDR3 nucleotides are TGTGCCAGCAGCTTAGGTAGCGGATCCTACAATGAGCAGTTCTTC.

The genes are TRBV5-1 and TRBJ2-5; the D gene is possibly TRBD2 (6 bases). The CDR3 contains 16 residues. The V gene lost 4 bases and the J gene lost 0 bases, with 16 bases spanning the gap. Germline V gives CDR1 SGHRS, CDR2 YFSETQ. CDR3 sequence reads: CASSHLGTYHQETQYF. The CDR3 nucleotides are TGCGCCAGCAGCCACCTCGGGACTTACCACCAAGAGACCCAGTACTTC.

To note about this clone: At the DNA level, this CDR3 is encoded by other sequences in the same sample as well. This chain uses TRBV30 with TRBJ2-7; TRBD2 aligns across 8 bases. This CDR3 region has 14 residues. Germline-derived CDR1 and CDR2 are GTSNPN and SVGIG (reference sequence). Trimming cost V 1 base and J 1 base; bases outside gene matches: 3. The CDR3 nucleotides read TGTGCCTGGAGTGAAACGGGAGGGTCCTACGAGCAGTACTTC. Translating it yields CAWSETGGSYEQYF.

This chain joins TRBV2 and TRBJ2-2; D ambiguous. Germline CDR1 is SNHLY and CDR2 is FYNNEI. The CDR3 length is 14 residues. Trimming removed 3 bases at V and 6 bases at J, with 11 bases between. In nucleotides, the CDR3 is TGTGCCAGCAGTGAGGTCCCGCGGTCCGGGGAGCTGTTTTTT. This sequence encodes CASSEVPRSGELFF.

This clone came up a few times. This chain's CDR3 is CASSDRGAYGYTF. For the CDR3, the DNA is TGTGCCAGCAGTGACAGGGGGGCATATGGCTACACCTTC. The chain employs TRBV25-1 and TRBJ1-2, with 7 bases that match TRBD1. Per the germline V gene, CDR1 is MGHDK and CDR2 is SYGVNS. The CDR3 spans 13 residues. Germline trimming cut 3 bases from V and 5 bases from J; bases unmatched to any gene: 3.

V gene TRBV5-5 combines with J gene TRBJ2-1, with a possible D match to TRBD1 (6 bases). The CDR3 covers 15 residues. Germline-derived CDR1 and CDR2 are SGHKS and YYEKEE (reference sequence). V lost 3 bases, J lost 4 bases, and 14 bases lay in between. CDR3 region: CASSSGLGAYNEQFF. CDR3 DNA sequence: TGTGCCAGCAGCTCGGGTTTGGGGGCTTACAATGAGCAGTTCTTC.

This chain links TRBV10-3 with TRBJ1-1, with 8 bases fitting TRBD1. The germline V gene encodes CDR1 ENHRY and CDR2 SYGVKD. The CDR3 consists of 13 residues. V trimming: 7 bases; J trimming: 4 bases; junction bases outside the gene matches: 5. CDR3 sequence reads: CAITGQGGTEAFF. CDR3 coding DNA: TGTGCCATCACAGGACAGGGAGGCACTGAAGCTTTCTTT.